The 30 T cell receptor beta chains in this list originate from one sample, sequenced in a study of somatic mutations in cytotoxic T cells in rheumatoid arthritis. Produced via immunoSEQ multiplex PCR; TCRdb's table is partial and in-frame only. The sample gives 15,000 to 20,000 clones, 85% of which show up once; under 8% is in the top ten. Sequenced input: CD8+ T cells sorted from blood. Receptors originate from a woman in her 40s with rheumatoid arthritis.

This chain uses TRBV19 with TRBJ2-1; tentatively, D is TRBD2 (6 bases). Germline lookup yields CDR1 LNHDA and CDR2 SQIVND (reference sequence). The CDR3 contains 14 residues. V was trimmed by 5 bases and J by 4 bases, leaving 12 bases between them. The CDR3 region has the DNA TGTGCCAGTAGTGGGGACTTCGGTTACAATGAGCAGTTCTTC. Its translation: CASSGDFGYNEQFF.

This clone appeared a single time. The chain carries TRBV25-1 and TRBJ1-6, with D unclear. Trimming cost V 5 bases and J 4 bases, with 21 bases left between them. This CDR3 contains 18 residues. Germline CDR1 and CDR2: MGHDK and SYGVNS. The CDR3 bases are TGTGCCAGCAGTCTCTCCACCCCAGGCGCCCTATATAATTCACCCCTCCACTTT. The encoded protein is CASSLSTPGALYNSPLHF.

The V gene is TRBV5-1, the J gene TRBJ2-5; 11 bases align to TRBD1. The end of the DNA aligns better with TRBJ2-7, so the J call may be wrong. The CDR3 is 19 amino acids. CDR1 SGHRS and CDR2 YFSETQ come from the germline V gene. CDR3 sequence (DNA): TGCGCCAGCAGCTCCCCCGGGACAGGGGGTACCCCGGGACCCTACGAGCAGTACTTC. It is translated as CASSSPGTGGTPGPYEQYF.

The chain has TRBV7-9 and TRBJ1-3; D not certain. The germline V gene encodes CDR1 SEHNR and CDR2 FQNEAQ (reference sequence). The CDR3 totals 15 residues. The germline V and J ends were trimmed by 4 bases and 4 bases, with 14 bases remaining between them. The CDR3 coding sequence is TGTGCCAGCAGCTCCGATGTGACGGGAGGAAACACCATATATTTT. Amino acids: CASSSDVTGGNTIYF.

The chain combines TRBV13 with TRBJ2-7, with 9 bases identical to TRBD1. The CDR3 is 14 amino acids. In germline, CDR1 is PRHDT, CDR2 FYEKMQ (reference sequence). V lost 5 bases, J lost 4 bases, and 6 bases stayed unmatched. CDR3 protein: CASSRTGEAYEQYF. CDR3 bases: TGTGCCAGCAGCCGGACAGGGGAAGCTTACGAGCAGTACTTC.

To note about this clone: This sample includes further DNA sequences coding for the same CDR3. The chain joins TRBV5-1 to TRBJ2-1; TRBD2 might be the D (6 bases). The CDR3 totals 19 residues. Germline V gives CDR1 SGHRS, CDR2 YFSETQ. V was clipped by 3 bases and J by 2 bases, with 24 bases between them. The CDR3 nucleotides are TGCGCCAGCAGCTCCCCCGGAGGGTCGGGGCAGGGTACCTACAATGAGCAGTTCTTC. Amino acid sequence: CASSSPGGSGQGTYNEQFF.

V gene TRBV10-2 combines with J gene TRBJ2-3; D perhaps matches TRBD2 (5 bases). The CDR3 is 12 amino acids. V dropped 6 bases and J dropped 4 bases, with 8 bases sitting between them. Germline loops: CDR1 WSHSY, CDR2 SAAADI. The CDR3, as DNA: TGCGCCAGCAGGAAGGAGGCAGATACGCAGTATTTT. Its protein is CASRKEADTQYF.

This clone was seen a handful of times. The rearrangement links TRBV30 to TRBJ2-1; D gene unclear. V was trimmed by 0 bases and J by 5 bases, leaving 5 bases between them. The CDR3 is 12 amino acids. In germline, CDR1 is GTSNPN, CDR2 SVGIG (reference sequence). The CDR3 spells CAWSVTHNEQFF. The CDR3 bases are TGTGCCTGGAGTGTAACACACAATGAGCAGTTCTTC. Together with reference TRBV30 and TRBJ2-1, the CDR3 gives the full variable domain: SQTIHQWPATLVQPVGSPLSLECTVEGTSNPNLYWYRQAAGRGLQLLFYSVGIGQISSEVPQNLSASRPQDRQFILSSKKLLLSDSGFYLCAWSVTHNEQFFGPGTRLTVL.

The rearrangement links TRBV5-1 to TRBJ2-2, with D perhaps TRBD1 (5 bases). The CDR3 totals 16 residues. V was shortened by 3 bases and J by 6 bases, with 18 bases between the two germline ends. The germline V gene encodes CDR1 SGHRS and CDR2 YFSETQ. The CDR3 reads CASSSPTGREAGELFF. For the CDR3, the DNA is TGCGCCAGCAGCTCGCCAACGGGCAGGGAAGCCGGGGAGCTGTTTTTT.

The table lists this clone with a few counts. V and J are TRBV4-1 and TRBJ2-3; 7 bases align to TRBD2. The CDR3 is 17 amino acids. Germline values: CDR1 MGHRA, CDR2 YSYEKL. The ends lost 4 bases at V and 0 bases at J; junction bases unmatched: 10. The CDR3 spells CASSLTQTSPSTDTQYF. In nucleotides, the CDR3 is TGCGCCAGCAGCCTAACCCAGACTAGCCCTAGCACAGATACGCAGTATTTT.

The chain combines TRBV14 with TRBJ2-1; 8 bases map to TRBD2. Germline CDR1 is SGHDN and CDR2 is FVKESK. This CDR3 comprises 13 residues. J was trimmed by 7 bases and V by 3 bases; bases with no gene match: 2. The CDR3 here is CASSQTGGNEQFF. For the CDR3, the DNA is TGTGCCAGCAGCCAGACGGGAGGGAATGAGCAGTTCTTC.

This clone was detected only once. The chain has TRBV29-1 and TRBJ2-3, with 11 nucleotides matching TRBD2. V lost 5 bases and J lost 3; bases outside the gene matches: 13. CDR3 length: 17 residues. Germline loops: CDR1 SQVTM, CDR2 ANQGSEA. The CDR3 nucleotides are TGCAGCGTTATCAAGCTGGGACTAGCGGAGGCGACAGATACGCAGTATTTT. Translation: CSVIKLGLAEATDTQYF.

V usage is TRBV7-7 and J usage is TRBJ1-4; D is unclear. Germline V CDR1 and CDR2: SSHAT, FNYEAQ (reference sequence). This CDR3 contains 13 residues. V was cut by 4 bases and J by 5 bases, with 8 bases left in between. CDR3: CASSSGRNEKLFF. The CDR3 region has the DNA TGTGCCAGCAGCTCCGGTCGGAATGAAAAACTGTTTTTT.

The chain recombines TRBV2 with TRBJ2-7; 11 bases are a match to TRBD1. The V gene end was trimmed by 3 bases and the J gene end by 1 base; junction bases not matched to a gene: 5. Germline V gives CDR1 SNHLY, CDR2 FYNNEI. The CDR3 sequence is 16 residues long. The chain's CDR3 is CASSDGTGGQSYEQYF. The CDR3 region has the DNA TGTGCCAGCAGTGACGGGACAGGGGGTCAATCCTACGAGCAGTACTTC.

V and J are TRBV9 and TRBJ2-5; a possible D gene is TRBD1 (5 bases). This CDR3 has 13 residues. The germline V gene encodes CDR1 SGDLS and CDR2 YYNGEE. V lost 1 base and J lost 14, with 18 bases in between. In nucleotides, the CDR3 is TGTGCCAGCAGCGTAATCCCCCAGTCGGACACCTACTTC. Its translation is CASSVIPQSDTYF. The full variable domain, rest sourced from reference TRBV9 and TRBJ2-5, is DSGVTQTPKHLITATGQRVTLRCSPRSGDLSVYWYQQSLDQGLQFLIQYYNGEERAKGNILERFSAQQFPDLHSELNLSSLELGDSALYFCASSVIPQSDTYFGPGTRLLVL.

The chain joins TRBV5-1 to TRBJ1-4, with D possibly matching TRBD1 (6 bases). Per germline, CDR1 SGHRS and CDR2 YFSETQ. V shed 0 bases and J shed 8 bases, with 14 bases lying between them. The CDR3 totals 15 residues. Written as DNA, the CDR3 is TGCGCCAGCAGCTTGGAGGGGGAGAGGGGAGAAAAACTGTTTTTT. Protein: CASSLEGERGEKLFF.

The chain employs TRBV5-4 and TRBJ2-3, with 13 bases identical to TRBD2. V was pared by 6 bases and J by 0 bases, with 7 bases of the junction left unmatched. The CDR3 covers 17 residues. The germline V gene has CDR1 SGHNT and CDR2 YYREEE (reference sequence). Here the CDR3 DNA reads TGTGCCAGCACAGGACTAGCGGGGGTTCCTAGCACAGATACGCAGTATTTT. Translating gives CASTGLAGVPSTDTQYF.

The chain uses TRBV5-6 and TRBJ2-5; 9 bases match TRBD2. The germline V gene encodes CDR1 SGHDT and CDR2 YYEEEE. The V gene end was trimmed by 1 base and the J gene end by 5 bases; junction bases not matched to a gene: 9. The CDR3 is made up of 16 amino acids. The CDR3 nucleotides read TGTGCCAGCAGCTTGATGCTAGCGGGGCTCGGGGAGACCCAGTACTTC. Translating gives CASSLMLAGLGETQYF.

This sequence joins TRBV19 and TRBJ1-2; perhaps TRBD1 as D (6 bases). V lost 4 bases and J lost 4, with 16 bases in between. Germline CDR1 is LNHDA and CDR2 is SQIVND (reference sequence). This CDR3 contains 15 residues. This CDR3 is CASSTSTGGGYGYTF. The CDR3 DNA is TGTGCCAGTAGTACCTCAACGGGAGGGGGCTATGGCTACACCTTC.

The chain is built from TRBV23-1 and TRBJ1-2, with D perhaps TRBD1 (6 bases). TRBV23-1 is known as an ORF, though its function is uncertain. The V and J ends lost 4 bases and 2 bases respectively, with 11 bases between them. CDR3 length: 14 amino acids. The CDR3 is CASSRTAPNYGYTF. In nucleotides, the CDR3 is TGCGCCAGCAGTCGGACAGCTCCGAACTATGGCTACACCTTC.

This clone was picked up a small number of times. The chain combines TRBV6-5 with TRBJ1-1; the D is unclear. From germline, CDR1 is MNHEY and CDR2 SVGAGI. There are 14 residues in the CDR3. Between the trimmed V and J ends, which lost 2 bases and 1 base, there was a span of 8 bases. The DNA of the CDR3 is TGTGCCAGCAGTTACGAGGTTGCGAACACTGAAGCTTTCTTT. Translation gives CASSYEVANTEAFF.

This chain links TRBV2 with TRBJ2-3, with 9 positions matching TRBD1. Unmatched junction bases numbered 7, after V lost 9 bases and J lost 3 bases. The CDR3 has 14 residues. Germline lookup yields CDR1 SNHLY and CDR2 FYNNEI. CDR3 region: CARTGGGGTDTQYF. CDR3 bases: TGTGCCAGGACAGGGGGAGGAGGGACAGATACGCAGTATTTT.

The chain is built from TRBV30 and TRBJ2-1; D is unclear. CDR3 length: 14 residues. Per germline, CDR1 GTSNPN and CDR2 SVGIG (reference sequence). Trimming left V 0 bases short and J 6 bases short, with 12 bases between. CDR3 sequence reads: CAWSVRVLFNEQFF. In nucleotides, the CDR3 is TGTGCCTGGAGTGTACGAGTCCTCTTCAATGAGCAGTTCTTC.

The rearrangement uses TRBV6-6 and TRBJ2-5, with 8 bases identical to TRBD1. V trimming: 5 bases; J trimming: 5 bases; junction bases outside the gene matches: 10. The CDR3 is 15 amino acids. The V gene's germline CDR1 is MNHNY and CDR2 SVGAGI (reference sequence). The DNA for the CDR3 is TGTGCCAGCAGTCCCGGGGGACAGGAACTGGAGACCCAGTACTTC. This encodes CASSPGGQELETQYF.

In this sample, this clone turned up a few times. CDR3 in DNA: TGTGCCAGCAGTTCCCCGGGGTACGAGCAGTACTTC. This translates into CASSSPGYEQYF. V and J are TRBV6-5 and TRBJ2-7; D is perhaps TRBD2 (5 bases). With 4 bases removed from V and 4 bases from J, the gap between germline ends came to 8 bases. The CDR3 extends over 12 amino acids. Germline V CDR1 and CDR2: MNHEY, SVGAGI.

The gene calls are TRBV5-1 and TRBJ1-2; 10 nucleotides align to TRBD1. The CDR3 has 13 residues. The ends lost 8 bases at V and 8 bases at J; junction bases unmatched: 9. Germline CDR1 is SGHRS and CDR2 is YFSETQ. The CDR3 DNA is TGCGCCAGGTCGACAGGGGGCGCGGAAGGCTACACCTTC. This encodes CARSTGGAEGYTF.

This chain connects TRBV5-1 to TRBJ2-5, with D maybe TRBD1 (6 bases). Matching the DNA end better, TRBJ2-7 makes the J call doubtful. Germline CDR1 SGHRS, CDR2 YFSETQ. The CDR3 is made up of 15 amino acids. The CDR3 loop is CASSWGRGNLPEQYF. Written as DNA, the CDR3 is TGCGCCAGCAGCTGGGGGCGAGGGAATCTTCCCGAGCAGTACTTC.

This clone has only one observation. J is TRBJ1-1 and V is TRBV11-2; D possibly corresponds to TRBD1 (5 bases). The CDR3 loop spans 14 amino acids. V was clipped by 9 bases and J by 1 base, with 15 bases between them. Germline-derived CDR1 and CDR2 are SGHAT and FQNNGV. The CDR3 DNA sequence: TGTGCCAGTCCTCCGGGGGTAGGGAACACTGAAGCTTTCTTT. This encodes CASPPGVGNTEAFF.

This chain links TRBV2 with TRBJ2-2; 9 bases are shared with TRBD1. Germline values: CDR1 SNHLY, CDR2 FYNNEI. The junction had 11 bases not matched to a gene; V was cut back by 5 bases and J by 4 bases. There are 17 residues in the CDR3. DNA for the CDR3: TGTGCCAGCAGTCATAGTTGGGACAGGGCGAGCACCGGGGAGCTGTTTTTT. Protein: CASSHSWDRASTGELFF.

V usage is TRBV11-3 and J usage is TRBJ2-7; tentatively, D is TRBD1 (5 bases). Germline V lookup: CDR1 SGHNT, CDR2 YENEEA. The V end lost 2 bases, the J end lost 2 bases, and 7 bases lay between the germline ends. This CDR3 is 13 amino acids long. The CDR3 DNA reads TGTGCCAGCAGCTTACAGGGTACCTACGAGCAGTACTTC. Residues: CASSLQGTYEQYF.